This TCR beta chain was retrieved from a study of neoadjuvant anti-PD-1 for oral cavity cancer. Study-level background: Around day 43, patients without progression received a fourth nivolumab dose before surgery.

Six replicates per PBMC sample, mostly from roughly 470 ng of genomic DNA. Produced via immunoSEQ multiplex PCR; TCRdb's table is partial and in-frame only. The sample contains 15,000 to 20,000 clones, roughly 70% of which appear only once. Per germline, CDR1 SGHRS and CDR2 YFSETQ. The ends lost 0 bases at V and 5 bases at J; junction bases unmatched: 8. This CDR3 is built from 17 residues. This chain uses TRBV5-1 with TRBJ2-7, with TRBD2 matching 13 bases. This clonotype was sampled from a person aged 40 to 85 with oral cavity squamous cell carcinoma. The sample consisted of PBMCs, taken before nivolumab (anti-PD-1) treatment. DNA for the CDR3: TGCGCCAGCAGCTTGGACGGACTAGCGGGAGTTGACGACGAGCAGTACTTC. Its translation is CASSLDGLAGVDDEQYF.